This T cell receptor (beta chain) came from a study of T cell changes during pregnancy in multiple sclerosis. Only in-frame clones appear in the TCRdb table, and some are missing; sequencing was by immunoSEQ multiplex PCR. The table shows roughly 90,000 clones, with approximately 89% occurring only once. This CDR3 is built from 15 residues. Germline assignment: CDR1 SGDLS and CDR2 YYNGEE. The V segment lost 4 bases and the J segment 7 bases; nucleotides outside the gene matches: 7. The sequence came from a female donor in good health, enrolled as a control in a pregnancy study. The input for sequencing was peripheral blood, taken in the first trimester of pregnancy. The rearrangement joins TRBV9 to TRBJ1-4, with 10 bases lining up with TRBD1. For the CDR3, the DNA is TGTGCCAGCAGCTTTAGGACAGGGGGGATTGAAAAACTGTTTTTT. It yields the protein CASSFRTGGIEKLFF. The full variable domain, its missing parts supplied by reference TRBV9 and TRBJ1-4, is DSGVTQTPKHLITATGQRVTLRCSPRSGDLSVYWYQQSLDQGLQFLIQYYNGEERAKGNILERFSAQQFPDLHSELNLSSLELGDSALYFCASSFRTGGIEKLFFGSGTQLSVL.